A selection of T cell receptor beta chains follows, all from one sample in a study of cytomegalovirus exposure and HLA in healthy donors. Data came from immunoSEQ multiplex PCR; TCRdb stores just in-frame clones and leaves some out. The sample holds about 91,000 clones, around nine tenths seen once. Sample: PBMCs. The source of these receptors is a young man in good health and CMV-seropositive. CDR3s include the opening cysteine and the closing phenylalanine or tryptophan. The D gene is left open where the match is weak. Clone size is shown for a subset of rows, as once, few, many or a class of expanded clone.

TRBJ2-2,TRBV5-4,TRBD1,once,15,CASSSQGAGTGELFF,TGTGCCAGCAGCTCTCAGGGGGCGGGCACCGGGGAGCTGTTTTTT
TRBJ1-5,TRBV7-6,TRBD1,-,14,CASRAGGSGQPQHF,TGTGCCAGCAGGGCAGGGGGCTCGGGTCAGCCCCAGCATTTT
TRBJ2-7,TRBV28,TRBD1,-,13,CATRGKGAYEQYF,TGTGCCACCAGGGGGAAGGGGGCTTACGAGCAGTACTTC
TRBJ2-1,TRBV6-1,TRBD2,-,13,CASTSGRNGEQFF,TGTGCCAGCACTAGCGGGAGAAATGGTGAGCAGTTCTTC
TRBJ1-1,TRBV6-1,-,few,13,CASSEIGGTEAFF,TGTGCCAGCAGTGAGATCGGGGGGACTGAAGCTTTCTTT
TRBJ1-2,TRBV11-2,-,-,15,CASSLGYAGNYGYTF,TGTGCCAGCAGCTTAGGATATGCGGGGAACTATGGCTACACCTTC
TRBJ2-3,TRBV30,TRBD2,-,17,CAWSGSRTSGVTDTQYF,TGTGCCTGGAGTGGGAGTCGGACTAGCGGGGTCACAGATACGCAGTATTTT
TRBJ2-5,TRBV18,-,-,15,CASSPPGTKTETQYF,TGTGCCAGCTCACCACCGGGCACCAAAACGGAGACCCAGTACTTC
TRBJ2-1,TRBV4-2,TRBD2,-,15,CASSPQSGNDNEQFF,TGTGCCAGCAGCCCACAGAGCGGGAACGATAATGAGCAGTTCTTC
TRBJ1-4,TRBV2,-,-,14,CASSMGLSNEKLFF,TGTGCCAGCAGTATGGGGCTGAGTAATGAAAAACTGTTTTTT
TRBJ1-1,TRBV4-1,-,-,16,CASSQGVAWQNTEAFF,TGCGCCAGCAGCCAAGGTGTTGCTTGGCAGAACACTGAAGCTTTCTTT
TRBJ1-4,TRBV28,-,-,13,CASHDRPDEKLFF,TGTGCCAGTCACGACAGGCCCGATGAAAAACTGTTTTTT
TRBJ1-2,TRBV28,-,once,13,CASSSDGVYSYTF,TGTGCCAGCAGTTCCGACGGGGTCTATAGCTACACCTTC
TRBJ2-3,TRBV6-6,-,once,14,CASSYGHTIDTQYF,TGTGCCAGCAGTTATGGCCATACCATAGATACGCAGTATTTT
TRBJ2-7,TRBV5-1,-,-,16,CASSLTAAATRREQYF,TGCGCCAGCAGCTTGACCGCCGCCGCCACTAGGCGGGAGCAGTACTTC
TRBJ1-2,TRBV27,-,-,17,CASSLFHRTDRSNGYTF,TGTGCCAGCAGTTTATTCCACAGAACCGACAGGTCCAATGGCTACACCTTC
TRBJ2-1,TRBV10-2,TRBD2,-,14,CASKTSGIYNEQFF,TGCGCCAGTAAGACTAGCGGAATTTACAATGAGCAGTTCTTC
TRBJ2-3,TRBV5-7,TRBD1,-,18,CASSHPGDRGGCTDTQYF,TGTGCCAGCAGTCACCCGGGGGACAGGGGTGGGTGCACAGATACGCAGTATTTT
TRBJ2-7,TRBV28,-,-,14,CASSPPLAGYEQYF,TGTGCCAGCAGCCCCCCCCTAGCCGGCTACGAGCAGTACTTC
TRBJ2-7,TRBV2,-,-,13,CASSPESSYEQYF,TGTGCCAGTTCTCCGGAGAGCTCCTACGAGCAGTACTTC